Listed below are T cell receptor beta chains from one sample, sequenced in a study of cytomegalovirus exposure and HLA in healthy donors. Sequencing was performed with immunoSEQ multiplex PCR; in TCRdb, only in-frame clones are kept and a portion is missing. The sample consists of approximately 170,000 clones, approximately 88% of them appearing once. The specimen was PBMCs. The origin of the receptors is a boy aged 2-15 years in good health and CMV-seronegative. Both conserved end residues are part of each CDR3. Fields, in order: D gene, CDR3 length, J gene, V gene, clone size, CDR3 protein, CDR3 DNA. The D gene is left open where the match is weak. Clone size, where shown, is once, few, many, or a class for clones that have expanded.

d_gene: -; len: 14; j_gene: TRBJ2-1; v_gene: TRBV7-9; abundance: -; CDR3aa: CASSSGAAHNEQFF; CDR3nt: TGTGCCAGCAGCTCCGGAGCAGCTCACAATGAGCAGTTCTTC
d_gene: -; len: 14; j_gene: TRBJ2-1; v_gene: TRBV7-9; abundance: -; CDR3aa: CASRDSLTYNEQFF; CDR3nt: TGTGCCAGCAGAGACTCCTTGACTTACAATGAGCAGTTCTTC
d_gene: TRBD1; len: 16; j_gene: TRBJ2-5; v_gene: TRBV19; abundance: -; CDR3aa: CASSNHRTGGGETQYF; CDR3nt: TGTGCCAGTAGCAACCACCGGACAGGGGGAGGAGAGACCCAGTACTTC
d_gene: -; len: 15; j_gene: TRBJ2-7; v_gene: TRBV4-3; abundance: few; CDR3aa: CASSQDLLFRYEQYF; CDR3nt: TGCGCCAGCAGCCAAGATTTACTTTTTCGCTACGAGCAGTACTTC
d_gene: -; len: 13; j_gene: TRBJ2-5; v_gene: TRBV4-2; abundance: -; CDR3aa: CASSQEPSGGQYF; CDR3nt: TGTGCCAGCAGCCAAGAACCCAGTGGTGGCCAGTACTTC
d_gene: -; len: 11; j_gene: TRBJ1-1; v_gene: TRBV6-6; abundance: -; CDR3aa: CASSGTSRAFF; CDR3nt: TGTGCCAGTTCCGGGACATCAAGGGCTTTCTTT
d_gene: TRBD1; len: 14; j_gene: TRBJ1-3; v_gene: TRBV30; abundance: -; CDR3aa: CAWSVPGQVLSIYF; CDR3nt: TGTGCCTGGAGTGTACCTGGACAGGTACTCTCCATATATTTT
d_gene: -; len: 15; j_gene: TRBJ2-2; v_gene: TRBV4-1; abundance: -; CDR3aa: CASSQWSGGPGELFF; CDR3nt: TGCGCCAGCAGCCAGTGGTCGGGGGGCCCCGGGGAGCTGTTTTTT
d_gene: TRBD2; len: 16; j_gene: TRBJ2-3; v_gene: TRBV25-1; abundance: -; CDR3aa: CASSFRGTSRADTQYF; CDR3nt: TGTGCCAGCAGTTTCCGAGGGACTAGCCGGGCAGATACGCAGTATTTT
d_gene: TRBD1; len: 12; j_gene: TRBJ2-7; v_gene: TRBV5-1; abundance: -; CDR3aa: CASSGQGVEQYF; CDR3nt: TGCGCCAGCAGCGGACAGGGTGTCGAGCAGTACTTC
d_gene: TRBD1; len: 13; j_gene: TRBJ1-2; v_gene: TRBV5-1; abundance: few; CDR3aa: CASSSTGLNGYTF; CDR3nt: TGCGCCAGCAGCTCGACAGGGCTTAATGGCTACACCTTC
d_gene: -; len: 16; j_gene: TRBJ2-4; v_gene: TRBV7-9; abundance: -; CDR3aa: CASSSFLRGDKNIQYF; CDR3nt: TGTGCCAGCAGCTCATTTCTCCGGGGAGACAAAAACATTCAGTACTTC
d_gene: TRBD2; len: 15; j_gene: TRBJ2-1; v_gene: TRBV13; abundance: -; CDR3aa: CASTFGGRGSYEQFF; CDR3nt: TGTGCCAGCACCTTTGGTGGGAGGGGTAGCTATGAGCAGTTCTTC
d_gene: TRBD1; len: 16; j_gene: TRBJ1-2; v_gene: TRBV7-2; abundance: -; CDR3aa: CASSPQGQGSLRGYTF; CDR3nt: TGTGCCAGCAGCCCCCAGGGACAGGGGAGTTTGAGGGGCTACACCTTC
d_gene: -; len: 15; j_gene: TRBJ1-2; v_gene: TRBV14; abundance: -; CDR3aa: CASSQFRGGIGGYTF; CDR3nt: TGTGCCAGCAGCCAATTCCGGGGGGGGATCGGTGGCTACACCTTC
d_gene: -; len: 14; j_gene: TRBJ1-4; v_gene: TRBV4-3; abundance: -; CDR3aa: CASSQGQGNEKLFF; CDR3nt: TGCGCCAGCAGCCAAGGGCAGGGGAATGAAAAACTGTTTTTT
d_gene: -; len: 13; j_gene: TRBJ1-6; v_gene: TRBV4-1; abundance: once; CDR3aa: CASSQDSNSPLHF; CDR3nt: TGCGCCAGCAGCCAAGATTCGAATTCACCCCTCCACTTT
d_gene: -; len: 16; j_gene: TRBJ1-4; v_gene: TRBV18; abundance: -; CDR3aa: CASSPTAGRSMRKLFF; CDR3nt: TGTGCCAGCTCGCCTACAGCGGGTCGATCAATGAGGAAACTGTTTTTT
d_gene: -; len: 12; j_gene: TRBJ1-1; v_gene: TRBV27; abundance: once; CDR3aa: CASRQGNTEAFF; CDR3nt: TGTGCCAGCAGACAGGGGAACACTGAAGCTTTCTTT
d_gene: -; len: 11; j_gene: TRBJ2-7; v_gene: TRBV10-2; abundance: once; CDR3aa: CASSLANEQYF; CDR3nt: TGCGCCAGCAGTCTAGCCAACGAGCAGTACTTC
d_gene: -; len: 13; j_gene: TRBJ2-7; v_gene: TRBV7-3; abundance: -; CDR3aa: CASSLTAAYEQYF; CDR3nt: TGTGCCAGCAGCTTAACGGCAGCCTACGAGCAGTACTTC
d_gene: TRBD2; len: 14; j_gene: TRBJ2-3; v_gene: TRBV6-1; abundance: -; CDR3aa: CASERGFSTDTQYF; CDR3nt: TGTGCCAGCGAGCGGGGGTTTAGCACAGATACGCAGTATTTT
d_gene: TRBD1; len: 13; j_gene: TRBJ1-1; v_gene: TRBV6-6; abundance: -; CDR3aa: CASSQTGGTEAFF; CDR3nt: TGTGCCAGCAGCCAGACAGGGGGCACTGAAGCTTTCTTT
d_gene: TRBD2; len: 17; j_gene: TRBJ2-1; v_gene: TRBV4-3; abundance: -; CDR3aa: CASSQDLAGSSYNEQFF; CDR3nt: TGCGCCAGCAGCCAAGATTTAGCGGGGAGCTCCTACAATGAGCAGTTCTTC